These T cell receptor beta chains were read from a single sample in a study of long-term antiretroviral therapy in people with HIV. TCRdb's copy holds only in-frame clones and misses some; the assay was immunoSEQ multiplex PCR. In the table there are tens of thousands of clones, about 86% of which are singletons. Specimen: unsorted PBMCs, collected 0.1 years before starting antiretroviral therapy. All receptors come from a man aged 35 to 55 with HIV. Each CDR3 is given with its conserved first and last residue. Fields, in order: CDR3 DNA, CDR3 protein, V gene, J gene, D gene, CDR3 length, clone size. The D gene is left open where the match is weak. The size of a clone is reported for some rows only, either as once, few or many, or as a class for expanded clones.

CDR3 DNA: TGTGCCAGCAGCTCATATACGGGAACTAATGAAAAACTGTTTTTT; CDR3 protein: CASSSYTGTNEKLFF; V gene: TRBV5-5; J gene: TRBJ1-4; D gene: NA; CDR3 length: 15; clone size: once
CDR3 DNA: TGTGCCAGCAGTTATTCGGACAGGGCCTACGAGCAGTACTTC; CDR3 protein: CASSYSDRAYEQYF; V gene: TRBV6-6; J gene: TRBJ2-7; D gene: TRBD1; CDR3 length: 14; clone size: NA
CDR3 DNA: TGTGCCAGCAGCTTGGGGATCCCTCCAGAGACCCAGTACTTC; CDR3 protein: CASSLGIPPETQYF; V gene: TRBV5-5; J gene: TRBJ2-5; D gene: NA; CDR3 length: 14; clone size: NA
CDR3 DNA: TGCGCCAGCAGCCAAGATAGGGGGGGTGGCCCCTACGAGCAGTACTTC; CDR3 protein: CASSQDRGGGPYEQYF; V gene: TRBV4-3; J gene: TRBJ2-7; D gene: NA; CDR3 length: 16; clone size: NA
CDR3 DNA: TGTGCCAGTAGTATGAGAAGAGGGTCTGAGGGCTACACCTTC; CDR3 protein: CASSMRRGSEGYTF; V gene: TRBV19; J gene: TRBJ1-2; D gene: NA; CDR3 length: 14; clone size: NA
CDR3 DNA: TGTGCCTGGAGTGTGGGGCGGGGATGGGGCGAGCAGTACTTC; CDR3 protein: CAWSVGRGWGEQYF; V gene: TRBV30; J gene: TRBJ2-7; D gene: NA; CDR3 length: 14; clone size: NA
CDR3 DNA: TGTGCCAGCAGCTTGCGGGGGGACTTTATGAACACTGAAGCTTTCTTT; CDR3 protein: CASSLRGDFMNTEAFF; V gene: TRBV7-2; J gene: TRBJ1-1; D gene: NA; CDR3 length: 16; clone size: NA
CDR3 DNA: TGTGCCAGCAGTCCCTCCCAGGGGTTCCAAGAGACCCAGTACTTC; CDR3 protein: CASSPSQGFQETQYF; V gene: TRBV2; J gene: TRBJ2-5; D gene: NA; CDR3 length: 15; clone size: large
CDR3 DNA: TGTGCCAGCAGCCCCTACGGGAGGACCTACGAGCAGTACTTC; CDR3 protein: CASSPYGRTYEQYF; V gene: TRBV13; J gene: TRBJ2-7; D gene: TRBD2; CDR3 length: 14; clone size: once
CDR3 DNA: TGTGCCAGCTCAGTGATTTCGATGAACACTGAAGCTTTCTTT; CDR3 protein: CASSVISMNTEAFF; V gene: TRBV18; J gene: TRBJ1-1; D gene: NA; CDR3 length: 14; clone size: once
CDR3 DNA: TGTGCCAGCAGCCTTGGGACAGGATCCTACGAGCAGTACTTC; CDR3 protein: CASSLGTGSYEQYF; V gene: TRBV11-3; J gene: TRBJ2-7; D gene: TRBD1; CDR3 length: 14; clone size: NA
CDR3 DNA: TGTGCCAGCAGTTTGGGACAGCAAGAGACCCAGTACTTC; CDR3 protein: CASSLGQQETQYF; V gene: TRBV27; J gene: TRBJ2-5; D gene: TRBD1; CDR3 length: 13; clone size: NA
CDR3 DNA: TGTGCCAGCACCCCCGGGGCGAGGAACACCGGGGAGCTGTTTTTT; CDR3 protein: CASTPGARNTGELFF; V gene: TRBV7-9; J gene: TRBJ2-2; D gene: NA; CDR3 length: 15; clone size: NA
CDR3 DNA: TGTGCCAGCCGGACTAGCGGGAGCGGTGAGCAGTTCTTC; CDR3 protein: CASRTSGSGEQFF; V gene: TRBV7-9; J gene: TRBJ2-1; D gene: TRBD2; CDR3 length: 13; clone size: NA
CDR3 DNA: TGCGCCAGCAGCTACCCGGGACTTGGAGGCGGGGAGCTGTTTTTT; CDR3 protein: CASSYPGLGGGELFF; V gene: TRBV5-1; J gene: TRBJ2-2; D gene: NA; CDR3 length: 15; clone size: once
CDR3 DNA: TGTGCCTCCCGGTCACAGGGGGGCACTGAAGCTTTCTTT; CDR3 protein: CASRSQGGTEAFF; V gene: TRBV7-6; J gene: TRBJ1-1; D gene: TRBD1; CDR3 length: 13; clone size: NA
CDR3 DNA: TGCGCCAGCACACCCCTAGGGGCGCAGGGAAACATTCAGTACTTC; CDR3 protein: CASTPLGAQGNIQYF; V gene: TRBV5-1; J gene: TRBJ2-4; D gene: NA; CDR3 length: 15; clone size: NA
CDR3 DNA: TGTGCCAGCAGCTTAGGACTGGGGGGGTACACCGGGGAGCTGTTTTTT; CDR3 protein: CASSLGLGGYTGELFF; V gene: TRBV7-2; J gene: TRBJ2-2; D gene: TRBD2; CDR3 length: 16; clone size: NA
CDR3 DNA: TGTGCCAGCAGAGTCTGGAACAAAAACGGCTACACCTTC; CDR3 protein: CASRVWNKNGYTF; V gene: TRBV2; J gene: TRBJ1-2; D gene: NA; CDR3 length: 13; clone size: NA